These T cell receptor beta chains were read from a single sample in a study of preoperative IRX-2 immunotherapy in early breast cancer. Libraries were prepared by immunoSEQ multiplex PCR; TCRdb keeps only in-frame clonotypes and omits some of them. The sample shows roughly 500 clones, 81% of them seen only once. This material consisted of tumor tissue, taken after IRX-2 immunotherapy. Receptors originate from a human donor with breast cancer. Both conserved end residues are part of each CDR3. Fields, in order: CDR3 protein, CDR3 DNA, clone size, J gene, V gene, D gene. The D gene is left open where the match is weak. The listing skips clone size in some rows; elsewhere it reads once, few, many or a size class.

CDR3 protein: CASSLFPASSGNTIYF
CDR3 DNA: TGTGCCAGCAGTTTATTCCCGGCTTCCTCTGGAAACACCATATATTTT
clone size: .
J gene: TRBJ1-3
V gene: TRBV28
D gene: .

CDR3 protein: CASSLEGSGGEETQYF
CDR3 DNA: TGCGCCAGCAGCTTGGAAGGTAGCGGGGGGGAAGAGACCCAGTACTTC
clone size: .
J gene: TRBJ2-5
V gene: TRBV5-1
D gene: TRBD2

CDR3 protein: CSARPSGKPDTQYF
CDR3 DNA: TGCAGCGCGCGACCTAGCGGGAAGCCAGATACGCAGTATTTT
clone size: .
J gene: TRBJ2-3
V gene: TRBV29-1
D gene: TRBD2

CDR3 protein: CASSSNRGINEKLFF
CDR3 DNA: TGTGCCAGCAGCTCCAACAGGGGGATTAATGAAAAACTGTTTTTT
clone size: .
J gene: TRBJ1-4
V gene: TRBV11-3
D gene: TRBD1

CDR3 protein: CASSSSARVGLSPLHF
CDR3 DNA: TGTGCCAGCAGCTCCTCAGCCAGGGTGGGATTATCACCCCTCCACTTT
clone size: .
J gene: TRBJ1-6
V gene: TRBV11-3
D gene: .

CDR3 protein: CASSLKQGSTGELFF
CDR3 DNA: TGTGCCAGCAGCTTAAAACAGGGGAGTACCGGGGAGCTGTTTTTT
clone size: .
J gene: TRBJ2-2
V gene: TRBV11-3
D gene: TRBD1

CDR3 protein: CASSIEQGVGYEQFF
CDR3 DNA: TGTGCCAGTAGTATAGAACAGGGGGTGGGATATGAGCAGTTCTTC
clone size: .
J gene: TRBJ2-1
V gene: TRBV19
D gene: TRBD1

CDR3 protein: CASSPLGQGMNWANVLTF
CDR3 DNA: TGTGCCAGCAGCCCCCTGGGACAGGGGATGAATTGGGCCAACGTCCTGACTTTC
clone size: once
J gene: TRBJ2-6
V gene: TRBV15
D gene: TRBD1

CDR3 protein: CASSLTTSGIWNEQFF
CDR3 DNA: TGCGCCAGCAGCTTGACGACTAGCGGGATTTGGAATGAGCAGTTCTTC
clone size: .
J gene: TRBJ2-1
V gene: TRBV5-1
D gene: TRBD2

CDR3 protein: CSVSGLAGTDTQYF
CDR3 DNA: TGCAGCGTGTCGGGACTAGCAGGCACAGATACGCAGTATTTT
clone size: .
J gene: TRBJ2-3
V gene: TRBV29-1
D gene: TRBD2

CDR3 protein: CASSPRGINEQFF
CDR3 DNA: TGTGCCAGCTCACCACGGGGAATCAATGAGCAGTTCTTC
clone size: .
J gene: TRBJ2-1
V gene: TRBV18
D gene: .

CDR3 protein: CASSTNWDSLNSPLHF
CDR3 DNA: TGTGCCAGCAGTACAAACTGGGACAGTTTAAATTCACCCCTCCACTTT
clone size: .
J gene: TRBJ1-6
V gene: TRBV6-8
D gene: TRBD1

CDR3 protein: CASSSFTGRELFF
CDR3 DNA: TGTGCCAGCAGTTCTTTTACGGGCAGGGAGCTGTTTTTT
clone size: .
J gene: TRBJ2-2
V gene: TRBV6-8
D gene: .

CDR3 protein: CASSLAGSSGNTIYF
CDR3 DNA: TGCGCCAGCAGCTTGGCGGGCTCCTCTGGAAACACCATATATTTT
clone size: .
J gene: TRBJ1-3
V gene: TRBV5-1
D gene: .

CDR3 protein: CASSLWAGGQLLHF
CDR3 DNA: TGTGCCAGCAGCTTGTGGGCAGGGGGCCAGCTCCTCCACTTT
clone size: .
J gene: TRBJ1-6
V gene: TRBV11-3
D gene: TRBD1

CDR3 protein: CASSLTSTTGELFF
CDR3 DNA: TGTGCCAGCAGCCTAACGTCGACGACCGGGGAGCTGTTTTTT
clone size: .
J gene: TRBJ2-2
V gene: TRBV14
D gene: .